This TCR beta chain was identified during a study of CD8+CD57+ T cells in acquired aplastic anemia. The study's findings and limits: Patients and controls shared just under 30 CD8+ CDR3 sequences, highly expressed in patients.

Genomic DNA served as template for TCR beta VDJ and CDR3 profiling. TCRdb re-analysed the reads in MiXCR, keeping a single row per CDR3 protein. The sample lists about 270,000 distinct CDR3 sequences, approximately 56% occurring once. The CDR3 contains 12 residues. The V and J ends lost 3 bases and 5 bases respectively, with 5 bases between them. This clonotype was counted between two and nine times. The target antigen is unknown. The sample consisted of sorted CD4+, CD8+, or CD8+CD57+ T cells (not recorded which) from PBMCs. V usage is TRBV12-3 or TRBV12-4 and J usage is TRBJ1-5; D is unclear. This clonotype originated in a human donor with severe aplastic anemia or a healthy control (not recorded which). The CDR3 nucleotides read TGTGCCAGCAGTTTGTCAGATCAGCCCCAGCATTTT. Its protein product is CASSLSDQPQHF.